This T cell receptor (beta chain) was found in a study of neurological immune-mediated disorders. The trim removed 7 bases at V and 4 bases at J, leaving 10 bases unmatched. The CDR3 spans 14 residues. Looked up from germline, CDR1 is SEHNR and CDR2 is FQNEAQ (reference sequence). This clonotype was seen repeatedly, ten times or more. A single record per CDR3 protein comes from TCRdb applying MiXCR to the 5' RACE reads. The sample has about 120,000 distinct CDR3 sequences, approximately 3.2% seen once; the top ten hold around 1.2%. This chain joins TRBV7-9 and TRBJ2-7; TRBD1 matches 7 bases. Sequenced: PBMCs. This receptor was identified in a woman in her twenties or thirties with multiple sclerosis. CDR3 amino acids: CASTPGTVPYEQYF. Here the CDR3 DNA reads TGTGCCAGCACCCCCGGGACAGTGCCGTACGAGCAGTACTTC.